Each of the 10 T cell receptor beta chains below was sequenced from the same sample in a study of Graves' ophthalmopathy and Graves' hyperthyroidism. Amplification targeted the TCR beta CDR3 regions, with RNA transcripts as the source material. RT-PCR was first run with HTBI primers, then multiplex PCR in a second round. TCRdb reprocessed the multiplex PCR reads with MiXCR, giving one entry per CDR3 protein. Among over a million distinct CDR3 sequences listed, roughly 35% were seen once. Material for sequencing was peripheral blood or thyroid tissue (not recorded which). The receptors were gathered from an adult man with Graves' hyperthyroidism.

In its sample, this clonotype was seen a few times. This chain links TRBV20-1 with TRBJ2-7; weak D call: TRBD1 (5 bases). Trimming stripped 8 bases from V and 7 bases from J, with 21 bases between. This CDR3 has 13 amino acids. In germline, CDR1 is DFQATT, CDR2 SNEGSKA (reference sequence). This CDR3 is CSPSAGNLREQYF. CDR3 in DNA: TGCAGTCCCTCGGCAGGGAACCTTAGGGAGCAGTACTTC.

This clonotype was found a few times. V usage is TRBV5-1 and J usage is TRBJ2-7, with 7 bases lining up with TRBD2. The V gene end was trimmed by 3 bases and the J gene end by 0 bases; junction bases not matched to a gene: 3. This CDR3 is 14 amino acids long. The germline CDR1 and CDR2 sequences are SGHRS and YFSETQ. The CDR3: CASSWGGDSYEQYF. The CDR3 DNA is TGCGCCAGCAGCTGGGGGGGAGACTCCTACGAGCAGTACTTC.

This clonotype appeared many times. The chain joins TRBV20-1 to TRBJ2-7; possible D gene TRBD1, 6 bases. Trimming pared 1 base from V and 9 bases from J, leaving 22 bases between. Germline assignment: CDR1 DFQATT and CDR2 SNEGSKA (reference sequence). The CDR3 consists of 15 residues. CDR3 in DNA: TGCAGTGCTAGAGTTAACAGGGATATCTTCGCCGGGCAGTACTTC. This translates into CSARVNRDIFAGQYF.

This clonotype was picked up many times. This chain links TRBV12-3 or TRBV12-4 with TRBJ2-5; D unclear. V gave up 7 bases and J gave up 5 bases, with 17 bases separating them. There are 14 residues in the CDR3. The CDR3 region has the DNA TGTGCCAGCACCCGCCCTGCGCGTTCGGAGACCCAGTACTTC. Translating it yields CASTRPARSETQYF.

Remarks on this clonotype: It may be a read error: a sequence one base away is much more abundant. The gene calls are TRBV12-3 or TRBV12-4 and TRBJ1-2, with 9 bases aligning to TRBD1. This CDR3 contains 16 residues. V trimming: 5 bases; J trimming: 4 bases; junction bases outside the gene matches: 11. This CDR3 reads CASSPPRDRAFYGYTF. CDR3 nucleotides: TGTGCCAGCAGTCCTCCTCGGGACAGGGCCTTCTATGGCTACACCTTC.

This clonotype was detected only a few times. One end of the junction is discordant with germline, which a read error may explain. The chain uses TRBV2 and TRBJ1-1; TRBD1 matches at 7 bases. The germline V gene has CDR1 SNHLY and CDR2 FYNNEI. The CDR3 runs to 13 residues. CDR3 coding DNA: TGTGCCAGCACCCTAGGCAGGGGGACTGGAGCTTTCTTT. This gives the protein CASTLGRGTGAFF.

V and J are TRBV25-1 and TRBJ2-7, with D tentatively TRBD1 (5 bases). The J call could be wrong; TRBJ2-5 is a better fit for the DNA end. Germline loops: CDR1 MGHDK, CDR2 SYGVNS. The CDR3 extends over 16 amino acids. In DNA form, the CDR3 reads TGTGCCAGCAGTCCTGCTACAGGACGCCCCTACGAGACCCAGTACTTC. Translation gives CASSPATGRPYETQYF.

The rearrangement links TRBV10-3 to TRBJ2-5; no clear D gene. V was trimmed by 9 bases and J by 2 bases, leaving 7 bases between them. The CDR3 totals 11 residues. Per germline, CDR1 ENHRY and CDR2 SYGVKD. DNA for the CDR3: TGTGCCATTGGCGTTCAAGAGACCCAGTACTTC. Translation: CAIGVQETQYF.

This rearrangement joins TRBV10-3 to TRBJ1-2; a weak D match, TRBD1 (5 bases). In germline, CDR1 is ENHRY, CDR2 SYGVKD. Trimming removed 3 bases from V and 3 bases from J, with 11 bases in between. The CDR3 is made up of 14 amino acids. CDR3 DNA: TGTGCCATCAGTGACCTGGGGCGCGACTATGGCTACACCTTC. The encoded protein is CAISDLGRDYGYTF.

This clonotype turned up a few times. A junction boundary mismatches the germline segment, possibly from a read error. The genes are TRBV7-3 and TRBJ2-7, with 8 bases that match TRBD2. The CDR3 runs 16 residues. CDR1 and CDR2 (germline): SGHTA, FQGTGA. CDR3 amino acids: CASGAGPGLVGYEQYF. The CDR3 region has the DNA TGCGCCAGCGGGGCTGGACCGGGACTAGTCGGCTACGAGCAGTACTTC.